This passage covers 27 T cell receptor beta chains from one sample sequenced in a study of blood T cells in healthy people across ages. For the second PCR, which ran for about 7 to 12 cycles, a sample-barcoded 5' primer and a J-beta primer mix were used. TCRdb re-analysed the 5' RACE reads in MiXCR, keeping a single row per CDR3 protein. This repertoire shows about 1,500,000 distinct CDR3 sequences, under 30% found once; its top ten account for roughly 8.2%. Sequenced: blood. These receptors were collected from a woman aged 25 to 39 in good health.

This clonotype has just a few counts. A much larger clone is a single base away; this may be a read error. DNA of the CDR3: TGCGCCAGCAGCTTGGAGGGACAGGGCTACAATGAGCAGGTCTTC. Encoded protein: CASSLEGQGYNEQVF. The chain recombines TRBV5-1 with TRBJ2-1; 9 positions agree with TRBD1. This CDR3 has 15 residues. CDR1 is SGHRS, CDR2 YFSETQ, per germline.

The chain joins TRBV5-1 to TRBJ2-5, with 9 nucleotides matching TRBD2. The CDR3 contains 15 residues. Looked up from germline, CDR1 is SGHRS and CDR2 is YFSETQ. The trim removed 3 bases at V and 5 bases at J, leaving 8 bases unmatched. CDR3 protein: CASSSRGGLEETQYF. CDR3 nucleotide sequence: TGCGCCAGCAGCTCGCGGGGGGGCCTGGAGGAGACCCAGTACTTC.

The chain recombines TRBV28 with TRBJ2-7, with D perhaps assigned TRBD1 or TRBD2 (5 bases each). The CDR3 contains 15 residues. Germline V CDR1 and CDR2: MDHEN, SYDVKM. Trimming cost V 6 bases and J 5 bases, with 20 bases left between them. The CDR3, as DNA: TGTGCCAGCAGAAGGGCCGGGACCGGCCACCACGAGCAGTACTTC. This encodes CASRRAGTGHHEQYF.

This clonotype was seen a few times. J is TRBJ2-1 and V is TRBV5-1; 9 positions match TRBD2. This CDR3 has 13 residues. The ends lost 4 bases at V and 10 bases at J; junction bases unmatched: 6. Germline values: CDR1 SGHRS, CDR2 YFSETQ. CDR3 coding DNA: TGCGCCAGCAGCGGCGGGAGGGCCAACGAGCAGTTCTTC. It is translated as CASSGGRANEQFF.

About this clonotype: A much larger clone lies a single base off, so this may be a read error. The chain combines TRBV4-1 with TRBJ2-4; D perhaps matches TRBD1 (6 bases). The end of the DNA fits TRBJ2-7 better, so the J call may be wrong. The CDR3 length is 14 residues. Germline-derived CDR1 and CDR2 are MGHRA and YSYEKL. The CDR3 DNA sequence: TGCGCCAGCAGCCGACCGGGACACAACTACGAGCAGTACTTC. Its translation: CASSRPGHNYEQYF.

CDR3 in amino acids: CASSWGDLGLGTEAFF. CDR3 nucleotides: TGCGCCAGCAGCTGGGGTGATCTCGGGTTGGGCACTGAAGCTTTCTTT. The chain carries TRBV5-1 and TRBJ1-1; unclear D gene. The CDR3 has 16 residues. Trimming removed 3 bases from V and 4 bases from J, with 19 bases in between. Germline lookup yields CDR1 SGHRS and CDR2 YFSETQ.

There are many counts of this clonotype. The chain uses TRBV28 and TRBJ2-6, with D possibly matching TRBD1 (6 bases). The CDR3 covers 16 residues. The germline V and J ends were trimmed by 5 bases and 2 bases, with 13 bases remaining between them. Germline-derived CDR1 and CDR2 are MDHEN and SYDVKM. The CDR3: CASSPPGAPGANVLTF. CDR3 nucleotide sequence: TGTGCCAGCAGTCCCCCAGGGGCTCCTGGGGCCAACGTCCTGACTTTC. Using reference TRBV28 and TRBJ2-6 for the parts outside the CDR3, the full variable domain is DVKVTQSSRYLVKRTGEKVFLECVQDMDHENMFWYRQDPGLGLRLIYFSYDVKMKEKGDIPEGYSVSREKKERFSLILESASTNQTSMYLCASSPPGAPGANVLTFGAGSRLTVL.

This clonotype has only a few counts. The genes are TRBV11-2 and TRBJ2-1; D is unresolved. Trimming removed 8 bases from V and 8 bases from J, with 19 bases in between. The CDR3 loop spans 14 amino acids. Per germline, CDR1 SGHAT and CDR2 FQNNGV. CDR3 amino acids: CASSTDPAIDEQFF. DNA of the CDR3: TGTGCCAGCTCCACGGACCCTGCAATAGATGAGCAGTTCTTC.

This clonotype was counted at least ten times. The CDR3 reads CASTPGSGYQETQYF. CDR3 DNA: TGTGCCAGCACCCCAGGGTCGGGGTACCAAGAGACCCAGTACTTC. J is TRBJ2-5 and V is TRBV6-5; D may match TRBD1 or TRBD2 (5 bases each). V was trimmed by 7 bases and J by 0 bases, leaving 15 bases between them. Germline V gene lookup returns CDR1 MNHEY and CDR2 SVGAGI. This CDR3 comprises 15 residues.

The gene calls are TRBV5-1 and TRBJ2-2, with D perhaps matching TRBD2 (5 bases). The V gene lost 0 bases and the J gene lost 5 bases, with 8 bases spanning the gap. Germline-derived CDR1 and CDR2 are SGHRS and YFSETQ. This CDR3 region has 14 residues. The CDR3 sequence is CASSLAGETGELFF. Here the CDR3 DNA reads TGCGCCAGCAGCTTGGCCGGGGAGACCGGGGAGCTGTTTTTT.

The chain combines TRBV27 with TRBJ2-3; weak D call: TRBD1 (6 bases). The CDR3 sequence is 15 residues long. Looked up from germline, CDR1 is MNHEY and CDR2 is SMNVEV (reference sequence). The V gene lost 5 bases and the J gene lost 1 base, with 13 bases spanning the gap. The CDR3 spells CASSPRDKGTDTQYF. The CDR3 DNA sequence: TGTGCCAGCAGTCCACGGGACAAGGGCACAGATACGCAGTATTTT.

The gene calls are TRBV2 and TRBJ2-3, with D possibly called TRBD1 or TRBD2 (5 bases each). V was trimmed by 3 bases and J by 9 bases, leaving 25 bases between them. The germline gives CDR1 SNHLY, CDR2 FYNNEI. The CDR3 is made up of 17 amino acids. CDR3 in DNA: TGTGCCAGCAGTGATGAGGTAGCCACGATAGTTTGGGGGACGCAGTATTTT. Protein: CASSDEVATIVWGTQYF.

A few counts support this clonotype. The chain links TRBV7-2 to TRBJ2-3; no clear D. Trimming stripped 6 bases from V and 1 base from J, with 11 bases between. The CDR3 consists of 14 residues. From germline, CDR1 is SGHTA and CDR2 FQGNSA. CDR3 nucleotides: TGTGCCAGCAGGAGTGACCCTGGCACAGATACGCAGTATTTT. It translates to CASRSDPGTDTQYF.

For this clonotype: A much larger clone lies one base from this, so it may be a read error. J is TRBJ2-5 and V is TRBV27; D is unclear. The end of the DNA fits TRBJ2-7 better, so the J call may be wrong. The CDR3 is made up of 16 amino acids. Germline CDR1 is MNHEY and CDR2 is SMNVEV (reference sequence). The CDR3 DNA sequence: TGTACCAGCAGAGTAAACGGTATTAACAGAGCCTACGAGCAGTACTTC. Encoded protein: CTSRVNGINRAYEQYF.

There are a few counts of this clonotype. The V gene is TRBV2, the J gene TRBJ2-5; TRBD1 matches 7 bases. The end of the DNA fits TRBJ2-7 better, so the J call may be wrong. CDR3 length: 15 residues. CDR1 and CDR2 (germline): SNHLY, FYNNEI. The CDR3 spells CASSVGALTGNEQYF. The DNA of the CDR3 is TGTGCCAGCAGTGTGGGGGCCTTGACAGGGAACGAGCAGTACTTC.

The genes are TRBV27 and TRBJ2-3; maybe TRBD2 (5 bases). This CDR3 spans 15 amino acids. The germline V gene encodes CDR1 MNHEY and CDR2 SMNVEV (reference sequence). Between the trimmed V and J ends, which lost 4 bases and 4 bases, there was a span of 15 bases. This CDR3 is CASSSRVGQADTQYF. As DNA, the CDR3 is TGTGCCAGCAGTTCGAGGGTTGGGCAGGCAGATACGCAGTATTTT.

This clonotype was seen a few times. This chain joins TRBV29-1 and TRBJ2-7; tentatively, D is TRBD2 (6 bases). Germline assignment: CDR1 SQVTM and CDR2 ANQGSEA. V lost 7 bases and J lost 6, with 25 bases in between. This CDR3 spans 15 amino acids. The CDR3 sequence: CSAKVGDSGGSEQYF. DNA for the CDR3: TGCAGCGCCAAAGTGGGGGACTCCGGAGGTAGCGAGCAGTACTTC.

This clonotype was observed a few times. V is TRBV3-1 and J is TRBJ1-6; possibly TRBD1 for D (5 bases). The CDR3 runs to 14 residues. V shed 3 bases and J shed 7 bases, with 10 bases lying between them. The germline CDR1 and CDR2 sequences are LGHDT and YNNKEL (reference sequence). CDR3 in DNA: TGTGCCAGCAGCCAGGGGACGGCCAATTCACCCCTCCACTTT. This codes for CASSQGTANSPLHF. Combining the CDR3 with reference TRBV3-1 and TRBJ1-6 gives the whole variable domain DTAVSQTPKYLVTQMGNDKSIKCEQNLGHDTMYWYKQDSKKFLKIMFSYNNKELIINETVPNRFSPKSPDKAHLNLHINSLELGDSAVYFCASSQGTANSPLHFGNGTRLTVT.

This chain links TRBV20-1 with TRBJ2-1; TRBD2 matches at 16 bases. The CDR3 extends over 18 amino acids. Germline lookup yields CDR1 DFQATT and CDR2 SNEGSKA (reference sequence). With 5 bases clipped from V and 1 base from J, the junction kept 8 bases outside the gene matches. The CDR3 is CSAPGTSGRAGSYNEQFF. The CDR3 bases are TGCAGTGCTCCTGGGACTAGCGGGAGGGCCGGGTCCTACAATGAGCAGTTCTTC.

This clonotype was seen more than once but under ten times. One end of the junction fails to match germline, which may point to a read error. J is TRBJ2-7 and V is TRBV7-9; D gene uncertain. CDR1 is SEHNR, CDR2 FQNEAQ, per germline (reference sequence). This CDR3 region has 17 residues. The CDR3 DNA reads as TGTGCCTGCAGCTTTTCTCCCGGGCCCGCTGGAGACTACGAGCAGTACTTC. This codes for CACSFSPGPAGDYEQYF.

As concerns this clonotype: A much larger clone lies one base from this, so it may be a read error. Here the CDR3 DNA reads TGTGCCAGCAGTGAAACTAGCGGGGGAGTCAATGAGAAGTTCTTC. Residues: CASSETSGGVNEKFF. The chain recombines TRBV6-1 with TRBJ2-1; 11 nucleotides align to TRBD2. CDR1 MNHNS and CDR2 SASEGT come from the germline V gene. This CDR3 is 15 amino acids long.

This clonotype was picked up a small number of times. This chain uses TRBV29-1 with TRBJ2-3, with a weak D call TRBD1 (6 bases). The V end lost 3 bases, the J end lost 7 bases, and 17 bases lay between the germline ends. The CDR3 runs 14 residues. Germline assignment: CDR1 SQVTM and CDR2 ANQGSEA. CDR3 sequence: CSVEDTGLGNTQYF. CDR3 coding DNA: TGCAGCGTTGAGGACACAGGGTTGGGAAATACGCAGTATTTT.

CDR3 amino acids: CASSVVSGDNEQYF. The CDR3 DNA reads TGTGCCAGCAGCGTAGTTTCCGGAGACAATGAGCAGTACTTC. The gene calls are TRBV9 and TRBJ2-1; unclear D gene. The J call may be faulty, since TRBJ2-7 better matches the DNA end. Germline CDR1 reads SGDLS; CDR2 reads YYNGEE. This CDR3 spans 14 amino acids.

The chain carries TRBV5-6 and TRBJ2-3, with D possibly being TRBD1 (7 bases). Germline CDR1 SGHDT, CDR2 YYEEEE. V was cut by 1 base and J by 7 bases, with 16 bases left in between. The CDR3 runs 15 residues. The DNA of the CDR3 is TGTGCCAGCAGCTTGATGGGTCAGGGGGGCCATACGCAGTATTTT. This translates into CASSLMGQGGHTQYF.

In this sample, this clonotype turned up many times. The chain is built from TRBV6-5 and TRBJ2-5; 10 nucleotides align to TRBD2. The J segment lost 5 bases and the V segment lost 5 bases, leaving 11 bases of the junction unmatched. The CDR3 runs to 16 residues. Germline V gives CDR1 MNHEY, CDR2 SVGAGI. The CDR3 coding sequence is TGTGCCAGCAGTCGGGGACTAGCGAAATGGGGGGAGACCCAGTACTTC. Protein sequence: CASSRGLAKWGETQYF.

This clonotype turned up a few times. A much larger clone is a single base away; this may be a read error. The chain is built from TRBV6-6 and TRBJ2-1; 7 positions match TRBD2. The junction had 12 bases not matched to a gene; V was cut back by 6 bases and J by 13 bases. CDR1 is MNHNY, CDR2 SVGAGI, per germline (reference sequence). The CDR3 is 13 residues long. For the CDR3, the DNA is TGTGCCAGCAGGTTTGATGGGAGGGAGACCCAGTTCTTC. It codes for CASRFDGRETQFF.

V gene TRBV20-1 combines with J gene TRBJ2-3; possible D gene TRBD1, 6 bases. This CDR3 region has 14 residues. Germline V gene lookup returns CDR1 DFQATT and CDR2 SNEGSKA (reference sequence). V lost 4 bases and J 2 bases, leaving 13 bases between the germline ends. This chain's CDR3 is CSATGTFYTDTQYF. The CDR3, as DNA: TGCAGTGCTACCGGGACATTCTACACAGATACGCAGTATTTT.